This TCR beta chain was observed in a study of T cell responses to AZD1222 COVID-19 vaccine (dated by TCRdb to the early 2020s). A note on the overall study: TCR sequencing covered some 250 trial participants: approximately 200 given two doses of AZD1222 and 26 given two doses of MenACWY control vaccine. Trial participants were enrolled into age subgroups of 18-55, 56-69 and 70-plus years, which contained 148, 28 and 57 TCR-sequenced participants, respectively. Overall results and qualifications from the work: Conclusions about previously exposed vaccinees are limited, since just 6 or 7 AZD1222 recipients were seropositive for SARS-CoV-2 at baseline. Because no day 14 peak-response samples were available, the repertoires could be characterized only after the peak T cell response. A significant rise in spike-specific TCR breadth and depth was observed after two AZD1222 doses relative to day 0 and relative to MenACWY recipients. Most participants were white British and females outnumbered males, and the authors suggested that clonal diversity may have been underestimated. In the small 56-69-year group, the increase in depth fell short of significance, most likely because of low power. Reportedly, close to half of the unique spike-specific TCRs recognized epitopes lying outside the regions that are mutated in the B.1.351 and B.1.1.7 variants. CD4 TCRs associated with the vaccine covered the entire spike protein, and the dominant responses were in regions 160-218 and 743-854.

On this clone: What this receptor recognizes is not known. The input lacks base qualities; no much larger clone sits a single base away.

The CDR3 regions of human TCRbeta chains were subjected to immunosequencing. Under the source paper's analysis protocol: Repertoire TCRs were checked for matches against a reference library of SARS-CoV-2-specific TCRs that had been generated using the MIRA antigen-specificity platform. Breadth meant the fraction of unique TCRs that were SARS-CoV-2-associated, whereas depth meant the fraction of total T cells that were SARS-CoV-2-associated. Using the MIRA data, every spike-specific TCR was mapped to the spike region that the TCR reacted to and assigned to either a CD4 or a CD8 class. Log10-transformed breadth and depth values were compared by one-way ANOVA with Sidak's multiple comparisons tests. Imported from immuneACCESS, the table was reduced by TCRdb to in-frame sequences with V and J called. These copies leave out some clones; in studies compared against another copy, an unresolved V gene accounts for under half, and the cause of the remainder is not known. The DNA was the basis for D and trimming; V, J and clone size are from that table. Present in this sample are 150,000 to 200,000 clones, about 91% of which were seen just once. 1.3% of the sample is taken by the ten largest.

Measured from the cysteine to the phenylalanine, the CDR3 is 15 residues long. Only the CDR3 region is kept as DNA, spanning 45 bases read in frame from base 1. Compared with germline, V lacks 4 bases and J lacks 2 bases; bases without a gene match: 8. Sequences SGHRS (CDR1) and YFSETQ (CDR2) are obtained from the germline V gene. The time point label for this specimen denotes: about 28 days (+/-7) after the second vaccine dose. AZD1222 recipients whose second dose came at about 4 weeks and those whose second dose came at about 12 weeks were combined into one group, since spike-specific TCR depth and breadth did not differ between the two schedules. Vaccinee samples were obtained from the UK trials COV001 and COV002, which included a single-blind randomized controlled phase 2/3 trial of AZD1222 (ChAdOx1 nCoV-19) in healthy adults. For TCRbeta chain sequencing, PBMC samples were collected from trial participants at day 0 and at day 28 after the second dose.

The rearranged chain carries TRBV5-1 and TRBJ2-5; TRBD1 aligns with 7 central bases. The source is an adult who received the AZD1222 COVID-19 vaccine. The sequencing here drew on peripheral blood, taken 28 days after the second AZD1222 dose. The bases are TGCGCCAGCAGCAGATACAGGGGTACGCAAGAGACCCAGTACTTC. Its product reads: CASSRYRGTQETQYF.